This TCR beta chain is drawn from a study of blood T cells in healthy people across ages. General study findings and limits: A conclusive naive versus antigen-experienced comparison was prevented by the unsorted PBMCs. Estimates drawn from one million T cells were deemed to understate diversity. The recorded TCR beta diversity per million T cells decreased in a roughly linear manner with age.

The donors, aged about 6 to 95, were healthy Caucasians from Russia. The CDR3 extends over 15 amino acids. V was shortened by 2 bases and J by 1 base, with 10 bases between the two germline ends. CDR1 is SEHNR, CDR2 FQNEAQ, per germline (reference sequence). Regarding this clonotype: Its antigen is currently unknown.

Alongside a J-beta primer mix, a sample-barcoded 5' primer served in a second PCR lasting about 7 to 12 cycles. TCRdb recomputed calls from the 5' RACE reads with MiXCR, one row per CDR3 protein. The data hold 1.5 million to 2 million distinct CDR3 sequences, with roughly 49% observed a single time. The sample consisted of blood. The chain couples TRBV7-9 to TRBJ2-3; D uncertain. The sequence was collected from a middle-aged woman in good health. CDR3 protein: CASSLRTPGTDTQYF. CDR3 nucleotides: TGTGCCAGCAGCTTACGCACCCCTGGCACAGATACGCAGTATTTT.